Detailed here is one T cell receptor (beta chain). No antigen is known for it. This sample is part of a study of Ad26.COV2.S vaccination and SARS-CoV-2 variants. Study at large: The vaccine Ad26.COV2.S was put into the muscle once, or twice with 56 days between.

The germline V and J ends were trimmed by 1 base and 6 bases, with 13 bases remaining between them. There are 13 residues in the CDR3. Germline V gene lookup returns CDR1 SQVTM and CDR2 ANQGSEA. Profiled with immunoSEQ multiplex PCR; TCRdb holds only in-frame clones, not every one. The repertoire holds 300,000 to 350,000 clones, with 70% to 90% as singletons. The treatment was: roughly 20 received Ad26.COV2.S at low or high dose, single or two shots; about five received placebo; per-sample allocation not given. Specimens were obtained on day 63 following the first vaccine or placebo injection. Within Boston, the person who donated was an adult of 18-55 years. Study-level results: Vaccine and placebo groups showed comparable non-spike TCR breadth. Total T cell responses may have been underestimated by the TCR breadth and depth analyses.

The sequencing used peripheral blood, collected in a trial of Ad26.COV2.S vaccine versus placebo. This receptor was identified in a person aged 18 to 65 who received the Ad26.COV2.S COVID-19 vaccine or a placebo. This sequence joins TRBV29-1 and TRBJ2-7; D not resolved. Written as DNA, the CDR3 is TGCAGCGTTGAAGGCCAACCGGGCTCCGAGCAGTACTTC. It encodes CSVEGQPGSEQYF.